Within the sample, the clone carrying this T cell receptor beta chain is medium-sized. Its antigen remains unidentified. The time point here: sample taken at primary tumor resection. Unsorted whole RNA samples from tumor, nontumor lung or frozen PBMC were sequenced. The data belong to a study of spatial heterogeneity in lung cancer. Background on the study: The library had UMIs, and each TCR and UMI pair averaged more than ten raw reads.

There are 13 residues in the CDR3. V gave up 3 bases and J gave up 2 bases, with 7 bases separating them. Germline V gene data show CDR1 as MDHEN and CDR2 as SYDVKM. Every cDNA TCR molecule received its own unique molecular identifier. TCRdb fed the 5' RACE reads into MiXCR, producing one record per CDR3 protein. The sample records several thousand distinct CDR3 sequences, around a tenth being singletons. Study outcomes and limitations: Counts of expanded intratumoral alpha and beta TCRs tracked tumor mutation counts.

The TCR originated in a female donor with early-stage non-small cell lung cancer. The material was lung tumor tissue, obtained at surgery. V usage is TRBV28 and J usage is TRBJ1-2; unclear D gene. CDR3 sequence (DNA): TGTGCCAGCAGTTTCCTGGGCAACTATGGCTACACCTTC. Its protein is CASSFLGNYGYTF.